This TCR beta chain was documented in a study of T cell responses to AZD1222 COVID-19 vaccine (dated by TCRdb to the early 2020s). Context from the whole study: A total of 233 trial participants underwent TCR sequencing, of whom some 200 had received two doses of AZD1222 and about 26 had received two doses of the MenACWY control vaccine. Trial participants were enrolled by age into subgroups of 18-55, 56-69 and 70-plus years, and approximately 150, 30 and 60 TCR-sequenced participants, respectively, were included in these subgroups.

The time point label for this specimen denotes: about 28 days (+/-7) after the second vaccine dose. AZD1222 recipients given second doses at about 4 weeks or at about 12 weeks were pooled, since spike-specific TCR depth and breadth were not found to differ between the two schedules. The vaccinee samples were drawn from two UK trials, COV001 and COV002, one of which was a single-blind randomized controlled phase 2/3 trial testing AZD1222 (ChAdOx1 nCoV-19) in healthy adults. For TCRbeta chain sequencing, PBMC samples from trial participants were taken at day 0 and at day 28 after the second dose. What the research found in general, with its limitations: Because no day 14 peak-response samples were available, repertoires were characterized only after the peak T cell response. Only five to seven AZD1222 recipients were SARS-CoV-2 seropositive at baseline, limiting conclusions about previously exposed vaccinees. Spike-specific TCR breadth and depth rose significantly after two AZD1222 doses compared with day 0 and with MenACWY recipients. CD4 TCRs associated with the vaccine covered the entire spike protein, and the dominant responses were in regions 160-218 and 743-854. Participants were mostly white British, with more females than males. The authors suggested clonal diversity may have been underestimated. In the small 56-69-year group, the increase in depth fell short of significance, most likely because of low power. Epitopes outside the regions mutated in the B.1.351 and B.1.1.7 variants were reportedly recognized by nearly half of the unique spike-specific TCRs.

About this clone: Its antigen is currently not known. The input lacks base qualities; no much larger clone sits a single base away.

Trimming removed 6 bases from V and 3 bases from J; the gene matches leave 9 bases unexplained. Via the germline V gene (reference sequence), CDR1 is DFQATT and CDR2 SNEGSKA. Including cysteine and phenylalanine, the CDR3 has 15 amino acids. Just the 45-base CDR3 DNA is kept, in frame starting at base 1. The CDR3 regions of human TCRbeta chains were analyzed by immunosequencing. The paper's data handling went like this. TCRs in the repertoires were matched against a reference library of SARS-CoV-2-specific TCRs that had been generated with the MIRA antigen-specificity platform. Breadth meant the fraction of unique TCRs that were SARS-CoV-2-associated, whereas depth meant the fraction of total T cells that were SARS-CoV-2-associated. Each spike-specific TCR was assigned to its reactive spike region and to a CD4 or CD8 class using the MIRA data. Log10-transformed breadth and depth values were compared by one-way ANOVA with Sidak's multiple comparisons tests. TCRdb mirrors the immuneACCESS table, restricted to in-frame sequences. Some clones are absent from its copies; in checked studies, under half trace to an unresolved V gene, and the reason for the others is unknown. The V and J calls and clone size are taken from that table; D and trimming were inferred from the DNA. This sample is represented by roughly 180,000 clones; 91% of them were singletons. The ten largest clones add up to 1.5% to 2% of the sample.

The chain was built from TRBV20-1 and TRBJ2-5, and TRBD2 matches 11 of the central bases. The source was peripheral blood, collected 28 days after the second AZD1222 dose. This clonotype was sampled from an adult who received the AZD1222 COVID-19 vaccine. The nucleotide sequence reads as follows: TGCAGTGCAAGTAAATTAGCGGGAGGGAAAGAGACCCAGTACTTC. It encodes CSASKLAGGKETQYF.